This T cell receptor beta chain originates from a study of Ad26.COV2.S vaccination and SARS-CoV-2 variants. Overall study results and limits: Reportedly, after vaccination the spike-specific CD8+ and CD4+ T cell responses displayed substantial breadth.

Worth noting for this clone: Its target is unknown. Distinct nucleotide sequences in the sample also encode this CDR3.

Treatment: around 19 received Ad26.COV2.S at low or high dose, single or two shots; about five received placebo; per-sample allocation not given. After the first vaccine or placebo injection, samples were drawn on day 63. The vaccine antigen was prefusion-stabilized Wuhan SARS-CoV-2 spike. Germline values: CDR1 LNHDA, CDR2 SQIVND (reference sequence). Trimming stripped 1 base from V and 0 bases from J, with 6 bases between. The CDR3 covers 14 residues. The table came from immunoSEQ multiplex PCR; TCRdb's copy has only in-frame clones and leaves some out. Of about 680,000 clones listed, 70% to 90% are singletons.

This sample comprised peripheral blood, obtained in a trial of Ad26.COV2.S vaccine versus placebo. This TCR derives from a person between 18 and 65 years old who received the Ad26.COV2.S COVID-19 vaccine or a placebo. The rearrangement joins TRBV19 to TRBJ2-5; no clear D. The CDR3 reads CASSIGGNQETQYF. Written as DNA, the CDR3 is TGTGCCAGTAGTATAGGGGGAAACCAAGAGACCCAGTACTTC.